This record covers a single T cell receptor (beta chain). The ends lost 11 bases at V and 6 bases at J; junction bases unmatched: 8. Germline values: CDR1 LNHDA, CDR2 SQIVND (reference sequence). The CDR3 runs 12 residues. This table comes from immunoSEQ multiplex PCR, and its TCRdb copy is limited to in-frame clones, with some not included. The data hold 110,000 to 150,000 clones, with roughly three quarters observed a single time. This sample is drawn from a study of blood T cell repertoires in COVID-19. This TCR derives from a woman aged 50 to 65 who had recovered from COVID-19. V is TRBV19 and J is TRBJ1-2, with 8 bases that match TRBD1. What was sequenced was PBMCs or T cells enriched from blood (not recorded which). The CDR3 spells CAGKDRDDGYTF. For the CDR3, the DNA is TGTGCCGGGAAGGACAGGGATGATGGCTACACCTTC.